What follows describes a single T cell receptor beta chain. Its cognate antigen is unknown. Clones were sequenced by immunoSEQ multiplex PCR, and TCRdb holds only the in-frame ones, with some missing. In the table there are tens of thousands of clones, roughly 80% of which are singletons. This CDR3 is 16 amino acids long. Trimming left V 3 bases short and J 0 bases short, with 12 bases between. Germline values: CDR1 KGHSH, CDR2 LQKENI. As for time point: week 35, safety follow-up. Vaccine doses each comprised 300 ug of mutant IDH1 20-mer peptide, with topical imiquimod. The donor cohort comprised cases of new WHO grade 3 or 4 IDH1-mutant, ATRX-lost astrocytoma. The sample comes from a study of a mutant IDH1 vaccine in newly diagnosed glioma.

The source of this sequence is a woman under 30 with glioma. The source material was PBMCs, sampled from a glioma patient whose treatment included an IDH1 peptide vaccine. V gene TRBV18 combines with J gene TRBJ1-5, with unresolved D. The CDR3 loop reads CASSPGFGISNQPQHF. CDR3 in DNA: TGTGCCAGCTCACCCGGATTCGGTATTAGCAATCAGCCCCAGCATTTT.